The clone carrying this TCR beta chain appeared a few times. Its target is not known. Per germline, CDR1 MDHEN and CDR2 SYDVKM. V was pared by 5 bases and J by 4 bases, with 12 bases between. This CDR3 contains 13 residues. The sample is drawn from a study of response to subunit inactivated influenza vaccine. Study conclusions and caveats: It was the authors' suggestion that each seasonal influenza vaccination recruits few new T cells.

TCRdb called the RT-PCR reads again in MiXCR, with one record for every CDR3 protein. In the table there are around 520,000 distinct CDR3 sequences, approximately 12% of which are singletons. The chain combines TRBV28 with TRBJ2-7; possible D gene TRBD1, 5 bases. The TCR sequence derives from a man between 50 and 59 years old who received an inactivated influenza vaccine. The sample here was PBMCs from blood, taken on the day of vaccination. The CDR3 here is CASSTIGAYEQYF. In nucleotides, the CDR3 is TGTGCCAGCAGTACCATAGGGGCGTACGAGCAGTACTTC.